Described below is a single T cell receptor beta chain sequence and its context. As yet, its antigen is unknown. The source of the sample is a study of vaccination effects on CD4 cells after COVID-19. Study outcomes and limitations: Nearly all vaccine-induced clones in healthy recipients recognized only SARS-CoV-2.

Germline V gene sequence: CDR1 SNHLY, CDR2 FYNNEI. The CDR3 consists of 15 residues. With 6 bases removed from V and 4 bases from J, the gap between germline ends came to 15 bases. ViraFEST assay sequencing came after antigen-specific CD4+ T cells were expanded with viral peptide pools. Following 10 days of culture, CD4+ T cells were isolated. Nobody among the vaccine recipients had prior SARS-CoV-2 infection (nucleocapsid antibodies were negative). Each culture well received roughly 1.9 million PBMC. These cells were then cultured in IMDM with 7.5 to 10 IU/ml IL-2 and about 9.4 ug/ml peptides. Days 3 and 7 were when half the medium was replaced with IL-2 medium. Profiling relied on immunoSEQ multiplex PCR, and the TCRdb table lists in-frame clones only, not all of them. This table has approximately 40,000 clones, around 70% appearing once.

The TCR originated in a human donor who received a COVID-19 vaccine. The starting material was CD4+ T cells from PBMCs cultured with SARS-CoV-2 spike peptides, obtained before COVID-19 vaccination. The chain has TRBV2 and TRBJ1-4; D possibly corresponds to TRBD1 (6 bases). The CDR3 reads CASRPRQAFNEKLFF. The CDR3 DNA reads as TGTGCCAGCAGACCCCGACAGGCCTTTAATGAAAAACTGTTTTTT. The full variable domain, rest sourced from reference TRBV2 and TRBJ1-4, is EPEVTQTPSHQVTQMGQEVILRCVPISNHLYFYWYRQILGQKVEFLVSFYNNEISEKSEIFDDQFSVERPDGSNFTLKIRSTKLEDSAMYFCASRPRQAFNEKLFFGSGTQLSVL.